This section outlines one TCR beta chain sequence together with its context. Its antigen is still unknown. This sample is part of a study of type 1 regulatory T cells. Study information: T-allo10 is an in vitro-generated, Tr1-enriched CD4 T cell product specific for alloantigen.

From the reads, TCRdb called clonotypes with MiXCR, one entry per CDR3 protein. The sample gives roughly 67,000 distinct CDR3 sequences, 55% to 80% of which show up once; 7% to 9.5% is in the top ten. T-allo10 cells from the graft donor were described as anergic, host-alloantigen-specific, and alloantigen-specific suppressors. The ends were cut back, 0 bases at V and 1 base at J, with 9 bases in the middle. Germline CDR1 MNHEY, CDR2 SVGAGI. The CDR3 spans 15 residues. V is TRBV6-5 and J is TRBJ1-1; no definite D call. The receptor was derived from a human donor in good health. Sequencing input: cultured T cells, either the whole culture or a sorted T cell fraction (not recorded which). The subset here: Tr1-enriched cell product generated in vitro against host alloantigens. DNA for the CDR3: TGTGCCAGCAGTTACTCAGGAAGGCCGAACACTGAAGCTTTCTTT. Translating it yields CASSYSGRPNTEAFF.